This is a list of T cell receptor beta chains from one sample in a study of T cell changes during pregnancy in multiple sclerosis. Assay used: immunoSEQ multiplex PCR; TCRdb lists only in-frame clones, some missing. The sample yields some 30,000 clones, around 89% seen once. The sample consisted of CD4+ T cells from peripheral blood mononuclear cells, taken in the third trimester of pregnancy. The receptors come from a female donor in good health, enrolled as a control in a pregnancy study. The CDR3 runs from the conserved cysteine through the conserved F or W. The order of the fields is J gene, V gene, D gene, CDR3 protein. A D gene is named only where the DNA matches it firmly.

J gene: TRBJ2-5; V gene: TRBV5-1; D gene: -; CDR3 protein: CASSLRLAQPRETQYF
J gene: TRBJ2-7; V gene: TRBV7-9; D gene: TRBD2; CDR3 protein: CASSLVLAGGTYEQYF
J gene: TRBJ2-2; V gene: TRBV19; D gene: -; CDR3 protein: CATRTRINTGELFF
J gene: TRBJ1-2; V gene: TRBV29-1; D gene: -; CDR3 protein: CSVTVWSSYTF
J gene: TRBJ1-4; V gene: TRBV6-5; D gene: -; CDR3 protein: CASRRTATNEKLFF
J gene: TRBJ2-6; V gene: TRBV5-5; D gene: TRBD2; CDR3 protein: CASSWGGAPAASGANVLTF
J gene: TRBJ2-3; V gene: TRBV6-1; D gene: -; CDR3 protein: CASTKQYWSPDTQYF
J gene: TRBJ2-2; V gene: TRBV9; D gene: TRBD2; CDR3 protein: CASSAGGPGNTGELFF
J gene: TRBJ2-3; V gene: TRBV5-1; D gene: TRBD1; CDR3 protein: CASSLATGQGAADTQYF
J gene: TRBJ2-5; V gene: TRBV14; D gene: -; CDR3 protein: CASGQNQETQYF
J gene: TRBJ1-4; V gene: TRBV12-5; D gene: TRBD1; CDR3 protein: CASGLVTGGTEKLFF
J gene: TRBJ1-1; V gene: TRBV2; D gene: TRBD1; CDR3 protein: CASIRDRENTEAFF
J gene: TRBJ2-5; V gene: TRBV7-9; D gene: TRBD2; CDR3 protein: CASSQNAGVETQYF
J gene: TRBJ2-2; V gene: TRBV19; D gene: TRBD2; CDR3 protein: CASTPGTSGATGELFF
J gene: TRBJ1-2; V gene: TRBV7-9; D gene: -; CDR3 protein: CASSLWEASVYGYTF
J gene: TRBJ2-1; V gene: TRBV6-1; D gene: -; CDR3 protein: CASSRAYNEQFF
J gene: TRBJ2-7; V gene: TRBV5-8; D gene: TRBD1; CDR3 protein: CASSLGPGQDYEQYF
J gene: TRBJ2-2; V gene: TRBV2; D gene: TRBD1; CDR3 protein: CASQGASNTGELFF
J gene: TRBJ1-1; V gene: TRBV18; D gene: -; CDR3 protein: CASSPQGPTEAFF
J gene: TRBJ1-1; V gene: TRBV30; D gene: TRBD1; CDR3 protein: CAWSVGTGDTEAFF
J gene: TRBJ1-6; V gene: TRBV5-6; D gene: TRBD1; CDR3 protein: CASSSDRASPLHF
J gene: TRBJ1-1; V gene: TRBV11-3; D gene: TRBD1; CDR3 protein: CASSRTGTEAFF
J gene: TRBJ1-1; V gene: TRBV6-1; D gene: TRBD1; CDR3 protein: CASSELTGGVGTEAFF
J gene: TRBJ2-2; V gene: TRBV15; D gene: TRBD2; CDR3 protein: CATVLAGSPNTGELFF
J gene: TRBJ1-5; V gene: TRBV6-5; D gene: -; CDR3 protein: CASSSDDSPNQPQHF
J gene: TRBJ2-3; V gene: TRBV7-9; D gene: TRBD2; CDR3 protein: CASSNFPGLATPAPTQYF
J gene: TRBJ2-7; V gene: TRBV6-1; D gene: TRBD2; CDR3 protein: CASSESLAASYEQYF
J gene: TRBJ1-1; V gene: TRBV7-9; D gene: -; CDR3 protein: CASSSPPGNKNTEAFF
J gene: TRBJ2-7; V gene: TRBV5-6; D gene: -; CDR3 protein: CASSLVPIYEQYF
J gene: TRBJ1-5; V gene: TRBV19; D gene: -; CDR3 protein: CASSGTPNQPQHF
J gene: TRBJ1-1; V gene: TRBV7-2; D gene: -; CDR3 protein: CASSLAGQANTEAFF
J gene: TRBJ2-5; V gene: TRBV7-2; D gene: -; CDR3 protein: CASSFGYGETQYF
J gene: TRBJ2-1; V gene: TRBV11-1; D gene: TRBD2; CDR3 protein: CASSFTGTISYNEQFF
J gene: TRBJ1-6; V gene: TRBV7-8; D gene: TRBD1; CDR3 protein: CASSPGQGNSPLHF
J gene: TRBJ2-7; V gene: TRBV19; D gene: TRBD2; CDR3 protein: CASSPGLAGGIQQYF
J gene: TRBJ2-7; V gene: TRBV19; D gene: TRBD1; CDR3 protein: CASSIGRTGGAVPYEQYF
J gene: TRBJ1-1; V gene: TRBV6-4; D gene: TRBD1; CDR3 protein: CASSDSTGSGTEAFF
J gene: TRBJ2-6; V gene: TRBV6-5; D gene: -; CDR3 protein: CASRPGSSGANVLTF
J gene: TRBJ1-3; V gene: TRBV9; D gene: -; CDR3 protein: CASSGSGYSGNTIYF
J gene: -; V gene: TRBV10-3; D gene: TRBD2; CDR3 protein: CAISTSGGPYEQYF